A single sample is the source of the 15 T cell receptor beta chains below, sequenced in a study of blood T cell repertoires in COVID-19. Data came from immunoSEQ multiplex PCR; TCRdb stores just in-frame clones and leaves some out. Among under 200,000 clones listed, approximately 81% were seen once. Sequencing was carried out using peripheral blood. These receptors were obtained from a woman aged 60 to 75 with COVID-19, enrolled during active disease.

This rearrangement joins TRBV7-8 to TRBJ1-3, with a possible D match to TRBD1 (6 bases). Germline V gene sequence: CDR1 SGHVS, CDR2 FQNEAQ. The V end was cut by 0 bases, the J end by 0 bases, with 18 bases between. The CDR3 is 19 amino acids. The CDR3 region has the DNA TGTGCCAGCAGCTTAGCCCTAGACAGGATCTCCTTCTCTGGAAACACCATATATTTT. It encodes CASSLALDRISFSGNTIYF.

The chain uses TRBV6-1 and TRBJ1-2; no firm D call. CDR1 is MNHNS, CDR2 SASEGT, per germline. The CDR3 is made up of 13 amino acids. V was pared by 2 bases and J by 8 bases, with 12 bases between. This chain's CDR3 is CASSEHGEGGYTF. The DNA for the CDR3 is TGTGCCAGCAGTGAACACGGGGAAGGGGGCTACACCTTC.

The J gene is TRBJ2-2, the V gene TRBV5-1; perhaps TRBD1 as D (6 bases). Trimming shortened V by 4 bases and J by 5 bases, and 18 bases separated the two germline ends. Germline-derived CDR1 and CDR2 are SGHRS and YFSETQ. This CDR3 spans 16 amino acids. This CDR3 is CASSPVPGVATGELFF. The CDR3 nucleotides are TGCGCCAGCAGCCCCGTCCCAGGGGTGGCAACCGGGGAGCTGTTTTTT.

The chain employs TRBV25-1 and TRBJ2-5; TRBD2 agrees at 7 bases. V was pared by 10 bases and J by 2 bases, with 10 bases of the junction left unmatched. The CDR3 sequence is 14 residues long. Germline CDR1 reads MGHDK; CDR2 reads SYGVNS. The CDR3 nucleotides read TGTGCCACCTCTCGACTAGCTGTTCAAGAGACCCAGTACTTC. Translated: CATSRLAVQETQYF.

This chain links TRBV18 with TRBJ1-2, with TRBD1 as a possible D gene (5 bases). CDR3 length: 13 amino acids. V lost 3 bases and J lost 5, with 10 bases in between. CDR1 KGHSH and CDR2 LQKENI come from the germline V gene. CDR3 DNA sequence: TGTGCCAGCTCACCCGACAGCGGGTATGGCTACACCTTC. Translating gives CASSPDSGYGYTF.

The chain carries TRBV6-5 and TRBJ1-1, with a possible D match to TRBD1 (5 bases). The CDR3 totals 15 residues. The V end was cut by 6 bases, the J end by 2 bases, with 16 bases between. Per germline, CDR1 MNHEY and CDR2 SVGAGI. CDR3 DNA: TGTGCCAGCAGCCCCAATCAAGGGGAAAACACTGAAGCTTTCTTT. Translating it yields CASSPNQGENTEAFF.

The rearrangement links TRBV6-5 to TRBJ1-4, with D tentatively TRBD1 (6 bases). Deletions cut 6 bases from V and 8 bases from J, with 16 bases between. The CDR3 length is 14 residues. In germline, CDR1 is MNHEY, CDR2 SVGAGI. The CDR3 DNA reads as TGTGCCAGCAGCGCCGGGACAAAATCAGAAAAACTGTTTTTT. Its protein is CASSAGTKSEKLFF.

The CDR3 DNA reads TGTGCCAGCAGCACCCCTAGCTCCAATGAGCAGTTCTTC. Protein sequence: CASSTPSSNEQFF. The genes are TRBV6-6 and TRBJ2-1, with D possibly matching TRBD2 (5 bases). Germline V gene sequence: CDR1 MNHNY, CDR2 SVGAGI (reference sequence). This CDR3 is built from 13 residues. Trimming cost V 6 bases and J 6 bases, with 12 bases left between them.

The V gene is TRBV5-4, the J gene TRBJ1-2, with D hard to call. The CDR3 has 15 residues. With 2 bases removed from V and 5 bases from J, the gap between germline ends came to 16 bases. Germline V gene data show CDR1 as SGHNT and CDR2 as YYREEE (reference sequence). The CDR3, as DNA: TGTGCCAGCAGCTTTACTCCCGAGGGAGGGTATGGCTACACCTTC. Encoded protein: CASSFTPEGGYGYTF.

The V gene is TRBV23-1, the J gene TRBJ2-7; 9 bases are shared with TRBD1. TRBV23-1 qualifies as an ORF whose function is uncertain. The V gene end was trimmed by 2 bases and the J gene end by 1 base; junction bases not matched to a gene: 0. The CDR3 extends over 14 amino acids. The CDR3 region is CASSQGTGSYEQYV. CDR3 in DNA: TGCGCCAGCAGTCAAGGGACAGGGTCCTACGAGCAGTACGTC.

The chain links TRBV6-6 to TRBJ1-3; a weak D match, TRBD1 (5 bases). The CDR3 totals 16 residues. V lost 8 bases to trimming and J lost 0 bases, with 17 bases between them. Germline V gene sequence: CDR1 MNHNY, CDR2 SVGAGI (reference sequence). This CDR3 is CASAGQPRLSGNTIYF. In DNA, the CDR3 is TGTGCCAGCGCGGGGCAGCCACGGCTCTCTGGAAACACCATATATTTT.

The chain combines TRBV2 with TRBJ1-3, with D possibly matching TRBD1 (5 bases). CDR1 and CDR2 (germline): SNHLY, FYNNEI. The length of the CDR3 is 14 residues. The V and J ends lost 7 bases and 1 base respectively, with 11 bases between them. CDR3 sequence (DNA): TGTGCCAGCAAAAGGGAGGGGTCTGGAAACACCATATATTTT. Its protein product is CASKREGSGNTIYF.

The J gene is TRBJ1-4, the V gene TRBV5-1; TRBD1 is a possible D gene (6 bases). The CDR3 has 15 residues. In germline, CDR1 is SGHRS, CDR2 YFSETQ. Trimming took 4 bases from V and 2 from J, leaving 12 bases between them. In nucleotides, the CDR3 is TGCGCCAGCAGCGCCGACAGGCCGACTAATGAAAAACTGTTTTTT. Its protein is CASSADRPTNEKLFF.

DNA for the CDR3: TGTGCCAGCACCACCCCCACAGGGAGCTCTGGAAACACCATATATTTT. Its translation: CASTTPTGSSGNTIYF. The V call is TRBV6-6, the J call TRBJ1-3; a possible D gene is TRBD1 (6 bases). V was trimmed by 7 bases and J by 0 bases, leaving 16 bases between them. There are 16 residues in the CDR3. CDR1 and CDR2 from the germline V gene are MNHNY and SVGAGI (reference sequence).

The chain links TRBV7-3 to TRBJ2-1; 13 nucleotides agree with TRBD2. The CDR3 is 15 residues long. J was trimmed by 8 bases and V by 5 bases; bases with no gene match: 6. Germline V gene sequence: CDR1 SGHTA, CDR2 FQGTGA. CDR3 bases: TGTGCCAGCAGCCCGGGACTAGCGGGATTAGATGAGCAGTTCTTC. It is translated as CASSPGLAGLDEQFF.